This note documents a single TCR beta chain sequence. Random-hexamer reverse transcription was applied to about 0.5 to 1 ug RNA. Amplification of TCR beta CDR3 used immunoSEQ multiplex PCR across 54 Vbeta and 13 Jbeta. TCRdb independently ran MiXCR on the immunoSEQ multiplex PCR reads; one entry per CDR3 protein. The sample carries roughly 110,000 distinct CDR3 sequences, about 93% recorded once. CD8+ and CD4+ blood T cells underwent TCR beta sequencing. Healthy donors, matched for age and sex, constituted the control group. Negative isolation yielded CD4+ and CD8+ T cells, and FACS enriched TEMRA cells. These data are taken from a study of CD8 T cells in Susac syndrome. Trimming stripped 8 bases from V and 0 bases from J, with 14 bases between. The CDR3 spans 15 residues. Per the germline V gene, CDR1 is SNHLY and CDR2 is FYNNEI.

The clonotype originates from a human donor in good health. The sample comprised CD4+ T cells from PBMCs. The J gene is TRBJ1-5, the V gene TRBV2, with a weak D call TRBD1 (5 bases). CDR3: CASSDRSYSNQPQHF. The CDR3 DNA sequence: TGTGCCAGCTCTGACAGAAGTTATAGCAATCAGCCCCAGCATTTT.